This passage covers 14 T cell receptor beta chains from one sample sequenced in a study of beta chain features in type 1 diabetes. The sequenced template was cDNA made from the entire isolated RNA. The method was immunoSEQ multiplex PCR; TCRdb's version includes in-frame clones alone and lacks a portion of them. This sample carries some 410,000 clones, roughly 14% of them seen once, and the ten largest clones take about 0.034%. Sequencing used naive CD4+ T cells from blood. The receptors were gathered from a man aged 30 to 45 in good health.

This clone was seen only a few times. The chain links TRBV5-1 to TRBJ2-1; D remains unclear. V was shortened by 4 bases and J by 4 bases, with 18 bases between the two germline ends. Germline CDR1 is SGHRS and CDR2 is YFSETQ. The CDR3 is 16 residues long. The CDR3 region is CASSPGTANIYNEQFF. As DNA, the CDR3 is TGCGCCAGCAGCCCCGGAACGGCGAACATTTACAATGAGCAGTTCTTC.

The gene calls are TRBV7-9 and TRBJ2-3; D uncertain. V lost 1 base and J 1 base, leaving 9 bases between the germline ends. This CDR3 is 15 amino acids long. CDR1 is SEHNR, CDR2 FQNEAQ, per germline (reference sequence). CDR3 DNA sequence: TGTGCCAGCAGCTTAGGTCTTGGGGGCACAGATACGCAGTATTTT. It codes for CASSLGLGGTDTQYF.

The chain links TRBV7-2 to TRBJ1-2; 7 nucleotides agree with TRBD1. The CDR3 length is 13 residues. V was clipped by 6 bases and J by 4 bases; unmatched bases: 5. The germline CDR1 and CDR2 sequences are SGHTA and FQGNSA. CDR3 sequence reads: CASSDNRGYGYTF. CDR3 coding DNA: TGTGCCAGCAGTGACAACAGGGGCTATGGCTACACCTTC.

As for this clone: Relative to the germline gene, one junction end is altered; a read error may explain this. The chain combines TRBV7-9 with TRBJ1-3; 9 bases map to TRBD1. Germline values: CDR1 SEHNR, CDR2 FQNEAQ (reference sequence). This CDR3 region has 8 residues. DNA of the CDR3: TGTGCTAGTGGGGACAGGGATTTT. Translated: CASGDRDF.

There are a few counts of this clone. The chain carries TRBV9 and TRBJ2-7; D is ambiguous. Trimming stripped 9 bases from V and 1 base from J, with 20 bases between. The CDR3 totals 15 residues. Germline V gene lookup returns CDR1 SGDLS and CDR2 YYNGEE. The CDR3 loop reads CAIPPPFALSYEQYV. In DNA, the CDR3 is TGTGCCATCCCCCCGCCGTTTGCCCTATCCTACGAGCAGTACGTC.

This clone was observed a few times. The V gene is TRBV20-1, the J gene TRBJ2-5; D may be TRBD1 (5 bases). Deletions cut 5 bases from V and 2 bases from J, with 6 bases between. The CDR3 contains 11 residues. Germline CDR1 and CDR2: DFQATT and SNEGSKA (reference sequence). CDR3 amino acids: CSAAGQETQYF. The CDR3 coding sequence is TGCAGTGCTGCAGGGCAAGAGACCCAGTACTTC.

This clone has just a few counts. The chain employs TRBV6-5 and TRBJ2-3; D gene ambiguous. This CDR3 contains 14 residues. Trimming cost V 6 bases and J 0 bases, with 10 bases left between them. Per germline, CDR1 MNHEY and CDR2 SVGAGI. CDR3 DNA: TGTGCCAGCAGGGTCAGCCCTAGCACAGATACGCAGTATTTT. This codes for CASRVSPSTDTQYF.

This clone was picked up a small number of times. The chain employs TRBV9 and TRBJ2-6, with no clear D. The CDR3 extends over 18 amino acids. Trimming removed 0 bases from V and 0 bases from J, with 13 bases in between. Germline V gives CDR1 SGDLS, CDR2 YYNGEE. The CDR3 region is CASSVAIDGFSGANVLTF. CDR3 coding DNA: TGTGCCAGCAGCGTAGCTATCGACGGATTCTCTGGGGCCAACGTCCTGACTTTC.

CDR3 DNA: TGTGCCAGCAGTTCTGTAGGGAACCAAGAGACCCAGTACTTC. Protein product: CASSSVGNQETQYF. The V call is TRBV11-2, the J call TRBJ2-5, with D unclear. CDR1 and CDR2 (germline): SGHAT, FQNNGV. The length of the CDR3 is 14 residues. The V and J ends lost 6 bases and 0 bases respectively, with 11 bases between them.

The chain is built from TRBV9 and TRBJ1-2, with a tentative D call TRBD1 (5 bases). CDR1 is SGDLS and CDR2 is YYNGEE in the germline V gene. CDR3 length: 14 residues. V lost 1 base to trimming and J lost 4 bases, with 11 bases between them. The CDR3 spells CASSVRGERYGYTF. CDR3 sequence (DNA): TGTGCCAGCAGCGTACGAGGGGAACGCTATGGCTACACCTTC.

This clone has a handful of counts. V gene TRBV7-9 combines with J gene TRBJ2-2, with TRBD2 as a possible D gene (5 bases). Per the germline V gene, CDR1 is SEHNR and CDR2 is FQNEAQ (reference sequence). The V and J ends lost 1 base and 7 bases respectively, with 7 bases between them. The CDR3 length is 13 residues. CDR3 region: CASSLGGGGELFF. The CDR3 coding sequence is TGTGCCAGCAGCTTAGGTGGAGGCGGGGAGCTGTTTTTT.

For this clone: This sample includes further DNA sequences coding for the same CDR3. The chain recombines TRBV10-3 with TRBJ2-2, with D perhaps TRBD1 or TRBD2 (5 bases each). The CDR3 contains 15 residues. Trimming pared 9 bases from V and 0 bases from J, leaving 14 bases between. Germline-derived CDR1 and CDR2 are ENHRY and SYGVKD. Here the CDR3 DNA reads TGTGCCATTTCGGGGACGGCCGCGAACACCGGGGAGCTGTTTTTT. Translating gives CAISGTAANTGELFF.

In its sample, this clone was seen a few times. The chain joins TRBV5-1 to TRBJ2-5; possibly TRBD1 for D (6 bases). The CDR3 length is 17 residues. Trimming pared 0 bases from V and 2 bases from J, leaving 17 bases between. From germline, CDR1 is SGHRS and CDR2 YFSETQ. The CDR3 reads CASSLADVGTLQETQYF. CDR3 bases: TGCGCCAGCAGCTTGGCTGATGTTGGGACACTTCAAGAGACCCAGTACTTC.

This clone came up a few times. This chain links TRBV5-1 with TRBJ2-2; D possibly corresponds to TRBD2 (5 bases). V was shortened by 4 bases and J by 0 bases, with 7 bases between the two germline ends. This CDR3 comprises 14 residues. Germline loops: CDR1 SGHRS, CDR2 YFSETQ. CDR3 in DNA: TGCGCCAGCAGCCTGGAGGCGAACACCGGGGAGCTGTTTTTT. Its protein is CASSLEANTGELFF.